This T cell receptor beta chain was sequenced during a study of cytomegalovirus exposure and HLA in healthy donors. Study-level results: From TCR beta sequences, most subjects' HLA-A and HLA-B alleles were reportedly predicted accurately.

To note about this clone: Its antigen is undetermined.

In germline, CDR1 is SGHNT, CDR2 YYREEE (reference sequence). The CDR3 totals 17 residues. The V and J ends lost 1 base and 7 bases, in that order; junction bases with no gene match: 6. The PCR made use of 60 Vbeta and 13 Jbeta primers. Generated by immunoSEQ multiplex PCR, the TCRdb table keeps only in-frame clones and is missing some. The table has 73,000 or so clones, around 70% seen once; the top ten hold more than 15%. Sequencing was performed on PBMCs. This clonotype was obtained from a woman aged 40 to 50 in good health and CMV-seropositive. V is TRBV5-4 and J is TRBJ2-1, with 15 bases matching TRBD2. The CDR3 DNA is TGTGCCAGCAGCTTGCTAGGGACTAGCGGGAGGAGTAATGAGCAGTTCTTC. Translated, it gives CASSLLGTSGRSNEQFF.